The 7 T cell receptor beta chains below were found in one sample sequenced in a study of a mutant IDH1 vaccine in newly diagnosed glioma (dated by TCRdb to about 2021). No antigen is known for these receptors. Reading the label with the study, this specimen's time point is: week 23, last vaccination. Each vaccine dose was 300 ug of a 20-mer mutant IDH1 peptide in Montanide, given subcutaneously with topical imiquimod. Library preparation employed the immunoSEQ multiplex PCR assay. TCRdb's version of the immuneACCESS table is confined to in-frame rearrangements and falls short of the full clone set. An unresolved V gene accounts for under half of the shortfall where checked; the remainder is of unknown origin. This sample holds about 72,000 clones; around 82% were observed only once. Clones ranked in the top ten supply 13% of the sample. The material sequenced was PBMCs, taken from a glioma patient whose treatment included an IDH1 peptide vaccine. Receptor source: a man younger than 35 with glioma.

The CDR3 nucleotides read TGTGCCAGCAGCTTTAGCAGTTTGAGCACTGAAGCTTTCTTT. It translates to CASSFSSLSTEAFF. This rearrangement joins TRBV11-2 to TRBJ1-1; no clear D. Germline-derived CDR1 and CDR2 are SGHAT and FQNNGV. The V gene lost 3 bases and the J gene lost 4 bases, with 12 bases spanning the gap. This CDR3 spans 14 amino acids.

The DNA of the CDR3 is TGTGCCAGCAGCTTAACAAGGCCCGACCAAGGGAGCTACACCTTC. Amino acids: CASSLTRPDQGSYTF. The rearrangement joins TRBV11-2 to TRBJ1-2; no definite D call. This CDR3 region has 15 residues. V shed 2 bases and J shed 9 bases, with 19 bases lying between them. Germline V gives CDR1 SGHAT, CDR2 FQNNGV.

This clone was observed a few times. This chain connects TRBV30 to TRBJ2-5, with 10 bases matching TRBD1. Trimming removed 4 bases from V and 1 base from J; junction bases left unmatched: 6. CDR3 length: 15 amino acids. The germline V gene encodes CDR1 GTSNPN and CDR2 SVGIG (reference sequence). CDR3 DNA sequence: TGTGCCTGGATTAAGGGACAGGGGTTCCAAGAGACCCAGTACTTC. Translated, it gives CAWIKGQGFQETQYF.

The rearrangement links TRBV4-1 to TRBJ1-3; TRBD1 might be the D (5 bases). This CDR3 region has 16 residues. The V gene lost 0 bases and the J gene lost 0 bases, with 9 bases spanning the gap. Germline values: CDR1 MGHRA, CDR2 YSYEKL. The CDR3: CASSQDAGGSGNTIYF. CDR3 DNA sequence: TGCGCCAGCAGCCAAGATGCGGGGGGCTCTGGAAACACCATATATTTT.

The V gene is TRBV30, the J gene TRBJ2-2, with TRBD2 matching over 10 bases. The CDR3 is 14 residues long. J was trimmed by 8 bases and V by 3 bases; bases with no gene match: 6. From germline, CDR1 is GTSNPN and CDR2 SVGIG (reference sequence). The CDR3 spells CAWRGLASSGELFF. CDR3 nucleotide sequence: TGTGCCTGGAGGGGACTAGCGTCTTCAGGGGAGCTGTTTTTT.

This clone was found a few times. CDR3 protein: CASSQPLTSGGSYEQYF. As DNA, the CDR3 is TGCGCCAGCAGCCAACCCTTGACTAGCGGGGGATCCTACGAGCAGTACTTC. The chain recombines TRBV4-1 with TRBJ2-7; the match to TRBD2 covers 12 bases. Trimming at V came to 2 bases and at J to 1 base, leaving 6 bases not matched to a gene. Germline assignment: CDR1 MGHRA and CDR2 YSYEKL. This CDR3 region has 17 residues.

The count of this clone is one. The chain recombines TRBV6-1 with TRBJ1-2; 8 bases fit TRBD1. The V segment lost 6 bases and the J segment 5 bases; nucleotides outside the gene matches: 8. The CDR3 consists of 14 residues. The germline V gene has CDR1 MNHNS and CDR2 SASEGT. The CDR3, as DNA: TGTGCCAGCAGGAACAGGGGGGATAGGTATGGCTACACCTTC. Translation: CASRNRGDRYGYTF.